This TCR beta chain was observed in a study of blood T cell repertoires in COVID-19. Study-wide background: The analysed material was cDNA or gDNA that came from T cells, B-cell-depleted T cells, or PBMCs.

This clone came up a few times. TCRdb's copy holds only in-frame clones and misses some; the assay was immunoSEQ multiplex PCR. This sample has about 170,000 clones; roughly 86% occur once, and the top ten carry approximately 3.5%. The CDR3 contains 16 residues. Germline lookup yields CDR1 SGHNT and CDR2 YYREEE (reference sequence). V lost 0 bases to trimming and J lost 0 bases; unmatched junction nucleotides: 3. The sequence came from a man between 65 and 85 years old with acute or convalescent COVID-19. The V gene is TRBV5-4, the J gene TRBJ1-3; TRBD1 matches 7 bases. The sequenced material came from peripheral blood. CDR3: CASSLAGTVSGNTIYF. The CDR3 DNA reads as TGTGCCAGCAGCTTGGCCGGGACAGTCTCTGGAAACACCATATATTTT.